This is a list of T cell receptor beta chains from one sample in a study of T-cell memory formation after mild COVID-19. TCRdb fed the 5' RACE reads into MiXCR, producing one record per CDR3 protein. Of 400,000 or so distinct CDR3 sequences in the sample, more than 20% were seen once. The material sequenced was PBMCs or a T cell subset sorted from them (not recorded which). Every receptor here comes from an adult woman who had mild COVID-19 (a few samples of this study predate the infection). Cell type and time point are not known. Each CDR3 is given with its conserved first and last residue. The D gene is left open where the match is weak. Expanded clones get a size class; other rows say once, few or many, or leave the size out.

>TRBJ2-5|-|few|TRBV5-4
TGTGCCAGCAGAACGGGGGAAGAGACCCAGTACTTC
CASRTGEETQYF
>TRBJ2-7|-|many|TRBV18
TGTGCCAGCTCACCATGGGGTTACGAGCAGTACTTC
CASSPWGYEQYF
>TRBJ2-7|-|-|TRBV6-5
TGTGCCAGCAGTTACGGGCCGAATGGGGGTTGGGAGCAGTACTTC
CASSYGPNGGWEQYF
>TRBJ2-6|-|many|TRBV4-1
TGCGCCAGCAGCCAAGTCTGGGGTGGGGCCAACGTCCTGACTTTC
CASSQVWGGANVLTF
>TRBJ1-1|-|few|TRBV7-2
TGTGCCAGCAGCGCTCGACTCCCGGCAGTCTCTGAAGCTTTCTTT
CASSARLPAVSEAFF
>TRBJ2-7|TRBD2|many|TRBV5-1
TGCGCCAGCAGAGCTAGCGGGGAGTACGAGCAGTACTTC
CASRASGEYEQYF
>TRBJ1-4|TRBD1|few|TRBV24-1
TGTGCCACCAGCGCCGCGGACAGGGGAAGCCAAAAACTGTTTTTT
CATSAADRGSQKLFF
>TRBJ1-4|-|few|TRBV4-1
TGCGCCAGCAGCCGTTTGCTCTTAGGGGATAAGGAAAAACTGTTTTTT
CASSRLLLGDKEKLFF
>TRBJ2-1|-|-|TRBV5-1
TGCGCCAGCAGCTTGGTTCCGGATTACAATGAGCAGTTCTTC
CASSLVPDYNEQFF
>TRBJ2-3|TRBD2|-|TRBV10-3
TGTGCCATCAGTGGACTAGCGGGGGCCTCAGATACGCAGTATTTT
CAISGLAGASDTQYF
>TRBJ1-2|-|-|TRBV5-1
TGCGCCAGCAGCTTGGGTCACCGGGACATCCTCTATGGCTACACCTTC
CASSLGHRDILYGYTF
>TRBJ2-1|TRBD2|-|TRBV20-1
TGCAGTGCTAGACTCCTAGCGGGGGTCTACAATGAGCAGTTCTTC
CSARLLAGVYNEQFF
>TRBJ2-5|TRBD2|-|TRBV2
TGTGCCAGCAGTGCCCTAGCGGGGGGTCCCAACAAAGAGACCCAGTACTTC
CASSALAGGPNKETQYF
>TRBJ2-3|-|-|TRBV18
TGTGCCAGCTCACCAGGGACGCTGGATACGCAGTATTTT
CASSPGTLDTQYF
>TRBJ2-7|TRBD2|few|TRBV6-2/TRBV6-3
TGTGCCAGCAGTTCGGGACTAGCTGCCGAGCAGTACTTC
CASSSGLAAEQYF
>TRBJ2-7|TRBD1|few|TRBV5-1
TGCGCCAGCAGCCCTGGGGACAGGTTGACCGAGGGGTACTTC
CASSPGDRLTEGYF
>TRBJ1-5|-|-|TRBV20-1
TGCAGTGCTAGTGGGGACGACAATCAGCCCCAGCATTTT
CSASGDDNQPQHF
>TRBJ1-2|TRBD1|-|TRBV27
TGTGCCAGCAGTTTGACAGGGGGCCCCAGTAATGGTGGCTACACCTTC
CASSLTGGPSNGGYTF
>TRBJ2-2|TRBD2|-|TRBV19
TGTGCCAGTAACCCGGGAGGGTCGAACACCGGGGAGCTGTTTTTT
CASNPGGSNTGELFF
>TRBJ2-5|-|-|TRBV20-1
TGCAGTGCTAGGGGACGGGAACAAGAGACCCAGTACTTC
CSARGREQETQYF
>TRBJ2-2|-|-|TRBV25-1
TGTGCCAGCAGTGGAAGCGGGCGAAAGAACACCGGGGAGCTGTTTTTT
CASSGSGRKNTGELFF
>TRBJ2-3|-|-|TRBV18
TGTGCCAGCTCACCACGCTTGCGGGATACGCAGTATTTT
CASSPRLRDTQYF
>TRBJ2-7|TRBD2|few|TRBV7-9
TGTGCCAGCAGCTTAGGGAGCGGGGGATCCTACGAGCAGTACTTC
CASSLGSGGSYEQYF
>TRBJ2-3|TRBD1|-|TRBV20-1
TGCAGTGCTTCTGCCGGGGCCCGACAGGGATATACGCAGTATTTT
CSASAGARQGYTQYF
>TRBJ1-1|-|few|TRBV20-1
TGCAGTGCTAGAGATCGGAGGGAAGAGAACACTGAAGCTTTCTTT
CSARDRREENTEAFF
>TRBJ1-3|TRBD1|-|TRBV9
TGTGCCAGCAGCGGACAGACAGGGTCTGGAAACACCATATATTTT
CASSGQTGSGNTIYF
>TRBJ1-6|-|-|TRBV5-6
TGTGCCAGCAGCCCAACGGGCAATTCACCCCTCCACTTT
CASSPTGNSPLHF
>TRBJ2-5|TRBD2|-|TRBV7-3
TGTGCCAGCAGCCCTGGTCAAGCGGGGGGGCCGGGAGAGACCCAGTACTTC
CASSPGQAGGPGETQYF
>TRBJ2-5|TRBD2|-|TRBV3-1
TGTGCCAGCAGCCAAGATCCACTAGCGGGGGGTTTGGGGCAAGAGACCCAGTACTTC
CASSQDPLAGGLGQETQYF
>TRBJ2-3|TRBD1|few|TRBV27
TGTGCCAGCAGTCGATCCAGGGGGCGCGCAGATACGCAGTATTTT
CASSRSRGRADTQYF